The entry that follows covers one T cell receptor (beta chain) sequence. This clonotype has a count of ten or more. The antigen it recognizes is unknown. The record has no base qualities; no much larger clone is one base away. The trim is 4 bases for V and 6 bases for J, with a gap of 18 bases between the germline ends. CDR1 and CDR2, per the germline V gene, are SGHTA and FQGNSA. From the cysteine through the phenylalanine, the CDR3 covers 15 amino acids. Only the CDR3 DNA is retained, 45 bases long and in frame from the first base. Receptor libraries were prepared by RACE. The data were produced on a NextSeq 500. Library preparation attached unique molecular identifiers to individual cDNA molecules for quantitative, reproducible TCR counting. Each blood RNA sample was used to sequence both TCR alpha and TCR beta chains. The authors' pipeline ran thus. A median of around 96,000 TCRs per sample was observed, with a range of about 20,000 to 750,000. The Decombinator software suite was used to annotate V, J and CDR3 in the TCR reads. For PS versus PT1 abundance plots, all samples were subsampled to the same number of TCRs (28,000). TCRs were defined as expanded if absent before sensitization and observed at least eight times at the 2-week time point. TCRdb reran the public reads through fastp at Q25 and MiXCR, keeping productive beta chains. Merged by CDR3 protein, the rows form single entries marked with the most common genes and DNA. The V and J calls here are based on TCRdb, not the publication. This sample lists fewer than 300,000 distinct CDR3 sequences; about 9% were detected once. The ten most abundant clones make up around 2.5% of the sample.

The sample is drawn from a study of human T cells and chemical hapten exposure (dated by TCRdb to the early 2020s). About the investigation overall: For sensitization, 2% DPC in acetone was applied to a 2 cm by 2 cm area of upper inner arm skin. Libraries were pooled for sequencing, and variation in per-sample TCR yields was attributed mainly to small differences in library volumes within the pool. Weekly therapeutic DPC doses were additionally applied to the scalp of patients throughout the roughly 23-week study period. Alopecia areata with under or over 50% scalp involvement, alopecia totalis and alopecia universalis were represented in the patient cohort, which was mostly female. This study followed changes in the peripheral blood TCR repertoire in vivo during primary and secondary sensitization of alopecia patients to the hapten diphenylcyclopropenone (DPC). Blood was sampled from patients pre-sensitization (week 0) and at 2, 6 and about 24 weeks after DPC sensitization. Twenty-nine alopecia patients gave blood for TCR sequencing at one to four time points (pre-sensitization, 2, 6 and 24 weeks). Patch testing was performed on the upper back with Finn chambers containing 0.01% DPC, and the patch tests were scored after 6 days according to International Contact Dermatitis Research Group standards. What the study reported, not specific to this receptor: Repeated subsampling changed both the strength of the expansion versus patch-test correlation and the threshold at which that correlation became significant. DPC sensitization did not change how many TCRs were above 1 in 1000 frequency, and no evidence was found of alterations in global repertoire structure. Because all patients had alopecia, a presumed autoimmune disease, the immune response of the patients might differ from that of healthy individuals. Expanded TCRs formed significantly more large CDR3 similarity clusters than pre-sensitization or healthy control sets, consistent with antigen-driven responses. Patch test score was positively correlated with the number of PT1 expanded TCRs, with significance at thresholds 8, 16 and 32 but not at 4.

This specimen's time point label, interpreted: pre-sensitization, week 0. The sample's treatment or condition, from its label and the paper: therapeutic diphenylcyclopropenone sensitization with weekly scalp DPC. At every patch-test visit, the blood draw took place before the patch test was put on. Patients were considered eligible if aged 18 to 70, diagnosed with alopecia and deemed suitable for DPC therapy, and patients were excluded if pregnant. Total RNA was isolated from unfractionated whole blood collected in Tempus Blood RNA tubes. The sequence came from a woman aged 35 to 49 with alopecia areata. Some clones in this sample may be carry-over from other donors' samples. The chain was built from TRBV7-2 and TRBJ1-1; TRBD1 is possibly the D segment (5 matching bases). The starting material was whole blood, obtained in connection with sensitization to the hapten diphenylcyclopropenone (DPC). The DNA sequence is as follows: TGTGCCAGCAGCTCAACCCACGGGGGGTTGGCTGAAGCTTTCTTT. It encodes CASSSTHGGLAEAFF.